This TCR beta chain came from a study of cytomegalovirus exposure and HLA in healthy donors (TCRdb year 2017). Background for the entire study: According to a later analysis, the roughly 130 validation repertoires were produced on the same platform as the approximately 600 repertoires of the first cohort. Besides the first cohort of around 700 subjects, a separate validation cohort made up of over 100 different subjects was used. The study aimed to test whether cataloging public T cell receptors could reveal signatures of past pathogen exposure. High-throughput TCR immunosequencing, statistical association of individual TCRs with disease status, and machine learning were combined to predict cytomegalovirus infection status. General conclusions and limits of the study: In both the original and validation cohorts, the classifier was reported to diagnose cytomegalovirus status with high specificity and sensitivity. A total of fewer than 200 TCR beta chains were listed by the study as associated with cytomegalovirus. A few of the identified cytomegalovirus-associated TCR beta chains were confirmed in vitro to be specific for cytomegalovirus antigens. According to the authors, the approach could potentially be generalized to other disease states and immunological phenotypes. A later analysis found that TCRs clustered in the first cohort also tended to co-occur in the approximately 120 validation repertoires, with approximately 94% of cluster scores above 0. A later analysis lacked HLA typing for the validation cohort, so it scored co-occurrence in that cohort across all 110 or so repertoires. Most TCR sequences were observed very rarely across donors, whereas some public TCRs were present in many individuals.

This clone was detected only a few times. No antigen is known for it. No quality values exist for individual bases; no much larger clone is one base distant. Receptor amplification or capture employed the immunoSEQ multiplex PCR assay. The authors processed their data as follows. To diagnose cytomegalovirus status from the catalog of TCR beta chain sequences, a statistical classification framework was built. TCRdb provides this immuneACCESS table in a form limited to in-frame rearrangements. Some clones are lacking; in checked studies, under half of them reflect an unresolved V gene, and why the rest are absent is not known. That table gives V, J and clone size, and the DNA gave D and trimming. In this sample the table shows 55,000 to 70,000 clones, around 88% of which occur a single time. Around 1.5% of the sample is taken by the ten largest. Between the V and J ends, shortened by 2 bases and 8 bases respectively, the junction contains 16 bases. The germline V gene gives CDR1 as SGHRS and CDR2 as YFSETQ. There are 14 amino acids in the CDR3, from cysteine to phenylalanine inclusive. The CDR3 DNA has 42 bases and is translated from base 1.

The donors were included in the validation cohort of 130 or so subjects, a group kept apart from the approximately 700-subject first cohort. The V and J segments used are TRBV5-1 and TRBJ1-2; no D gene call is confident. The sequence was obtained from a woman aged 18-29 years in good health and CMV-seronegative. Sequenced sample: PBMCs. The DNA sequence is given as TGCGCCAGCAGCTTAAATCCGGGAGTTGGGGGCTACACCTTC. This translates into CASSLNPGVGGYTF.